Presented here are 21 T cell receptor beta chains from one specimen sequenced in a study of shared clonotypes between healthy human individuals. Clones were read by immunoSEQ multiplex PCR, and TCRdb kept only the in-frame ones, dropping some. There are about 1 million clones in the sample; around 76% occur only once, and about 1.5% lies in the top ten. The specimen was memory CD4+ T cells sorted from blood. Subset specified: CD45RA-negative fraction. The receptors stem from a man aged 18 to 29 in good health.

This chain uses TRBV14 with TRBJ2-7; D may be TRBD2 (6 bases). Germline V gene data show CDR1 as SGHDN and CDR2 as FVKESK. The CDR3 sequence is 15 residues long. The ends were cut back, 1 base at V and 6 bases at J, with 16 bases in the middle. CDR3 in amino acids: CASSQATGGFGEQYF. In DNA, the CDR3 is TGTGCCAGCAGCCAAGCGACCGGAGGGTTTGGCGAGCAGTACTTC.

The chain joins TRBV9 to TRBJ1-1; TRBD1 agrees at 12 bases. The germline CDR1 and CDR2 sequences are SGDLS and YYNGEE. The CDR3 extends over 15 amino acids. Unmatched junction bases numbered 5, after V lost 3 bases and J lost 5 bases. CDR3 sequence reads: CASSEGDRGHTEAFF. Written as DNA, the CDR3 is TGTGCCAGCAGCGAGGGGGACAGGGGGCATACTGAAGCTTTCTTT.

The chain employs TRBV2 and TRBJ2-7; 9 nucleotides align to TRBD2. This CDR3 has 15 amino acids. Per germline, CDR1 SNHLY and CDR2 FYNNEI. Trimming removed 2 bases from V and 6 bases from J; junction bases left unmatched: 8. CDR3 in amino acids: CASSESGLAGREQYF. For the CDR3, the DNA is TGTGCCAGCAGTGAATCTGGCCTAGCGGGACGCGAGCAGTACTTC.

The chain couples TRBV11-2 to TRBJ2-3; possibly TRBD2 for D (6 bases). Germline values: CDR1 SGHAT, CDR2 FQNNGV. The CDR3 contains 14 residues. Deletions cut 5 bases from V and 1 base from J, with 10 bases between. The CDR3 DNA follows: TGTGCCAGCAGCCCGGGACTTGGCACAGATACGCAGTATTTT. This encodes CASSPGLGTDTQYF.

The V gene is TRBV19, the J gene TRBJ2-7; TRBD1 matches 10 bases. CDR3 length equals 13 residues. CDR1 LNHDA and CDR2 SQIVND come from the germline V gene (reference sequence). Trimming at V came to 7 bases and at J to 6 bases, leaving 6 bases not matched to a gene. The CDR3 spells CASTGQGVREQYF. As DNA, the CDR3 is TGTGCCAGTACCGGACAGGGGGTTCGCGAGCAGTACTTC.

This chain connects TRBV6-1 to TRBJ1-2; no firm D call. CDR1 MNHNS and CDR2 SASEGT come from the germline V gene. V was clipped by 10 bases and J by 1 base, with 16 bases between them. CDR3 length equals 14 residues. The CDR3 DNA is TGTGCCACCGGAGCCCCTGAGGTTAACTATGGCTACACCTTC. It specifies CATGAPEVNYGYTF.

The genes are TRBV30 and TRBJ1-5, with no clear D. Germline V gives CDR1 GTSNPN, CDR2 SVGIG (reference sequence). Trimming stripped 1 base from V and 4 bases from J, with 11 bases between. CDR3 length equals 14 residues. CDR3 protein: CAWSEKGGNQPQHF. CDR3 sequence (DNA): TGTGCCTGGAGTGAAAAGGGAGGGAATCAGCCCCAGCATTTT.

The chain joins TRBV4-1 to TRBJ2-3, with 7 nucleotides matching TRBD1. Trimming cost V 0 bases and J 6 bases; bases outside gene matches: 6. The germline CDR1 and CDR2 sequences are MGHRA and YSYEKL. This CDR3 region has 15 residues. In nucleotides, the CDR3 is TGCGCCAGCAGCCAAGATGCAGGGGGTAGGGATACGCAGTATTTT. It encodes CASSQDAGGRDTQYF.

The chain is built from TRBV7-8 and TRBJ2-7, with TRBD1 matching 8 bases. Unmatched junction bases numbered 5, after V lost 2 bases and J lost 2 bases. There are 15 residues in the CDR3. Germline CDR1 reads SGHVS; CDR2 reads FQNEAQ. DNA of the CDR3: TGTGCCAGCAGCTTAATCGGGACAGGTGCCTACGAGCAGTACTTC. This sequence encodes CASSLIGTGAYEQYF.

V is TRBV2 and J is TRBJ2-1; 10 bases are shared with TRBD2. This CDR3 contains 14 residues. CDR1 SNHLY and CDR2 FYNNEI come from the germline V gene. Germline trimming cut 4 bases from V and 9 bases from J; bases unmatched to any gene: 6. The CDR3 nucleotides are TGTGCCAGCAGTGGGCTAGCGGGAGTTAGTGAGCAGTTCTTC. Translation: CASSGLAGVSEQFF.

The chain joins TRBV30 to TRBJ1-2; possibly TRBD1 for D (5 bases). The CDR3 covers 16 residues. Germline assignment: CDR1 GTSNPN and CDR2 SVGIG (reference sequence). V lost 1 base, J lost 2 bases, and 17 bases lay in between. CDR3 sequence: CAWSGQGRPPNYGYTF. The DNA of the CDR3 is TGTGCCTGGAGTGGGCAGGGCCGTCCCCCCAACTATGGCTACACCTTC.

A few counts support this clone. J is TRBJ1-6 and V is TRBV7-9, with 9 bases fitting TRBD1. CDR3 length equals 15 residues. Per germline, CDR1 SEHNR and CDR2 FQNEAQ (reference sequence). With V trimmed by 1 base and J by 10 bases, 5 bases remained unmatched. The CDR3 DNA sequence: TGTGCCAGCAGCTTAGGGGGGACAGGGTCCTCACCCCTCCACTTT. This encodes CASSLGGTGSSPLHF.

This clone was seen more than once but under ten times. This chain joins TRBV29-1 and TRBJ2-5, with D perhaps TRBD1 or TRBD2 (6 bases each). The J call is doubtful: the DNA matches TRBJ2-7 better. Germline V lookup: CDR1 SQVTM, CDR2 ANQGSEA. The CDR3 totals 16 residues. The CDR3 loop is CSVEDVRGASSYEQYF. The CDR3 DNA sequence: TGCAGCGTTGAAGATGTGAGGGGGGCTAGCTCCTACGAGCAGTACTTC.

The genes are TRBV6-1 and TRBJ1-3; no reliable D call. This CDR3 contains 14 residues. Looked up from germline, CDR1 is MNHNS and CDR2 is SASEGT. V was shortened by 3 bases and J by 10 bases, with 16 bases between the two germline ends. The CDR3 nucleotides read TGTGCCAGCAGTGATGTCCCGGTTACATGGACCATATATTTT. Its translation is CASSDVPVTWTIYF.

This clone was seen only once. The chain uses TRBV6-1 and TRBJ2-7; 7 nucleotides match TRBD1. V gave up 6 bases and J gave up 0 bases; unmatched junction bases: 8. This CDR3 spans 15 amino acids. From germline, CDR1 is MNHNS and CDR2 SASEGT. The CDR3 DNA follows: TGTGCCAGCAGGGCTCAGACAGGGACCTCCTACGAGCAGTACTTC. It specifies CASRAQTGTSYEQYF.

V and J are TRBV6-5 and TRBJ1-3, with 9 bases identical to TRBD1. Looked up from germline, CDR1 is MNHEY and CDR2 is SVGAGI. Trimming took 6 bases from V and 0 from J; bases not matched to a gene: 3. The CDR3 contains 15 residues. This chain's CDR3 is CASSGTGSSGNTIYF. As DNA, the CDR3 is TGTGCCAGCAGCGGGACAGGGAGCTCTGGAAACACCATATATTTT.

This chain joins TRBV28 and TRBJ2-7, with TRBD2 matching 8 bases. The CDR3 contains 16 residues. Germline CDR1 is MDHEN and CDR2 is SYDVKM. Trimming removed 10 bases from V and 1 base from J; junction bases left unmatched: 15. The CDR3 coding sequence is TGTGCCAAAGAGGGACTAGTGGTTAGTTTTTCCTACGAGCAGTACTTC. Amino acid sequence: CAKEGLVVSFSYEQYF.

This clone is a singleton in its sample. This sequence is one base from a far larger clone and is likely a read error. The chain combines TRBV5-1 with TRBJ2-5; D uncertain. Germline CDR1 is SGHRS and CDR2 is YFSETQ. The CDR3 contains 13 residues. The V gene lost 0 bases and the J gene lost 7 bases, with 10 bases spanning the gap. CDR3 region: CASSLDVSGTQYF. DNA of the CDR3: TGCGCCAGCAGCTTGGATGTCTCAGGGACCCAGTACTTC.

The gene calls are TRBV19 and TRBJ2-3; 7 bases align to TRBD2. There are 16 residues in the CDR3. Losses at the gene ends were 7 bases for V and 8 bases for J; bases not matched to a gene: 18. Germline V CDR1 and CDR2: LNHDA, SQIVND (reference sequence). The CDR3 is CASKKGQSGAYGTQYF. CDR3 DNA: TGTGCCAGTAAGAAGGGCCAAAGCGGGGCGTATGGTACGCAGTATTTT.

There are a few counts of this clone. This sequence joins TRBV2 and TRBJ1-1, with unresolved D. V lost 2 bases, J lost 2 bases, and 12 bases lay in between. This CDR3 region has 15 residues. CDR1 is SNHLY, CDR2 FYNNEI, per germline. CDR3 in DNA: TGTGCCAGCAGTGAATTGGGTGTAGTTAACACTGAAGCTTTCTTT. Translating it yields CASSELGVVNTEAFF.

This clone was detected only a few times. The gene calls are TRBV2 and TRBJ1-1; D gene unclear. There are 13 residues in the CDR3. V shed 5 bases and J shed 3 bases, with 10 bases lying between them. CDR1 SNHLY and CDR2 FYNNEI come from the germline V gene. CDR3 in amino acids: CASSHTGDTEAFF. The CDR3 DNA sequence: TGTGCCAGCAGTCACACTGGGGACACTGAAGCTTTCTTT. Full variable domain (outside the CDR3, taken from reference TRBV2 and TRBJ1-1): EPEVTQTPSHQVTQMGQEVILRCVPISNHLYFYWYRQILGQKVEFLVSFYNNEISEKSEIFDDQFSVERPDGSNFTLKIRSTKLEDSAMYFCASSHTGDTEAFFGQGTRLTVV.